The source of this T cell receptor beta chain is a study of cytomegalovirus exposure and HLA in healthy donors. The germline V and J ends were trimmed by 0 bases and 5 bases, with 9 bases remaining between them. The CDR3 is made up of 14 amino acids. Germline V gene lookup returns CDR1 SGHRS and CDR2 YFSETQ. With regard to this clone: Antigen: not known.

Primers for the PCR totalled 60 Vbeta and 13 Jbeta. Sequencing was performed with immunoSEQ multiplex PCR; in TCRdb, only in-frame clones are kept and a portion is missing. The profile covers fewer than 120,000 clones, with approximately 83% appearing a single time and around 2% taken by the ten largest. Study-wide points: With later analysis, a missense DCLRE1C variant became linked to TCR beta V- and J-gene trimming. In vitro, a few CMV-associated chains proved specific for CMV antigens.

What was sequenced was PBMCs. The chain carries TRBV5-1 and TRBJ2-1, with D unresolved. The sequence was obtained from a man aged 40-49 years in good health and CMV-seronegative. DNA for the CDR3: TGCGCCAGCAGCTTGGGAACTACACACAATGAGCAGTTCTTC. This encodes CASSLGTTHNEQFF.